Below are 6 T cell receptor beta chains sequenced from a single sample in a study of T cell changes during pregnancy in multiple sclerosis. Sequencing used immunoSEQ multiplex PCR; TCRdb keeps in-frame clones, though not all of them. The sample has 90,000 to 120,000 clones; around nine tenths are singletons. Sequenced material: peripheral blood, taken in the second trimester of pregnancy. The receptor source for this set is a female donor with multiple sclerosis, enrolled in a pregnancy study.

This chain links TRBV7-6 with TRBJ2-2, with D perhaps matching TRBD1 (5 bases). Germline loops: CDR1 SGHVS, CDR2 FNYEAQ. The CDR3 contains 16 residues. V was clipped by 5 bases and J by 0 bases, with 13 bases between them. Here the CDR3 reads CASSRDSPANTGELFF. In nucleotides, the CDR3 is TGTGCCAGCAGCCGAGACAGCCCCGCGAACACCGGGGAGCTGTTTTTT.

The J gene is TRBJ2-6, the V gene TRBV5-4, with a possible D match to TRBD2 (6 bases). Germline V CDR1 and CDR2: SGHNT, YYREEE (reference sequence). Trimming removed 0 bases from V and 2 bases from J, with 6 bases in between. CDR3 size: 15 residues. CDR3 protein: CASSLAGAGANVLTF. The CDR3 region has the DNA TGTGCCAGCAGCTTGGCGGGGGCTGGGGCCAACGTCCTGACTTTC.

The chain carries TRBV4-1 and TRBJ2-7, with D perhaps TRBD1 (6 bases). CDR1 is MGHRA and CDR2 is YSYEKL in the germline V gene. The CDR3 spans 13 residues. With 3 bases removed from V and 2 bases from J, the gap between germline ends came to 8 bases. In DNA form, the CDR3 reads TGCGCCAGCAGCCACGGGACACCCTACGAGCAGTACTTC. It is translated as CASSHGTPYEQYF.

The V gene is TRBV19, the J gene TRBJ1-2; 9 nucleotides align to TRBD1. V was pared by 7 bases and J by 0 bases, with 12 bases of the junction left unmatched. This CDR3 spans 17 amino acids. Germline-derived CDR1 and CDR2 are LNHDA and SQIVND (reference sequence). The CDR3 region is CASTEQGAQSANYGYTF. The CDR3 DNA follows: TGTGCCAGTACCGAACAGGGGGCCCAAAGTGCTAACTATGGCTACACCTTC.

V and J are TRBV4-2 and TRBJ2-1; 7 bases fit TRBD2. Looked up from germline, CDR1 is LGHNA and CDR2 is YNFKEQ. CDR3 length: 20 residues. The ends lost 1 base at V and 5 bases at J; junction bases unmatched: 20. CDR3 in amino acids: CASSQVGIGRERGVNNEQFF. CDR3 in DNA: TGTGCCAGCAGCCAAGTCGGTATCGGGCGGGAGAGGGGTGTGAACAATGAGCAGTTCTTC.

CDR3 DNA: TGTGCCAGCAGCCGGGGAGGACTAGCGGGGGGGAGCTCCTACAATGAGCAGTTCTTC. It yields the protein CASSRGGLAGGSSYNEQFF. The chain uses TRBV5-4 and TRBJ2-1; 15 positions agree with TRBD2. Losses at the gene ends were 4 bases for V and 0 bases for J; bases not matched to a gene: 8. The CDR3 has 19 residues. Germline lookup yields CDR1 SGHNT and CDR2 YYREEE (reference sequence).